This T cell receptor beta chain appears in the sequencing data of a study of a mutant IDH1 vaccine in newly diagnosed glioma. Whole-study context: Patients got their first vaccination 4-6 weeks after radiotherapy alone, or with temozolomide cycles.

As for this clone: Antigen specificity is unknown.

As to time point: week 5, during vaccination. Topical imiquimod was applied with each vaccine dose, which held 300 ug of mutant IDH1 20-mer peptide. The germline V gene has CDR1 SNHLY and CDR2 FYNNEI. This CDR3 region has 16 residues. Trimming shortened V by 5 bases and J by 2 bases, and 16 bases separated the two germline ends. Method: immunoSEQ multiplex PCR; TCRdb's copy keeps in-frame clones and lacks some. Of around 46,000 clones listed, more than 70% are singletons. The sample here was PBMCs, taken from a glioma patient whose treatment included an IDH1 peptide vaccine. The clonotype comes from a man over 45 with glioma. This chain links TRBV2 with TRBJ1-5; D uncertain. The CDR3 bases are TGTGCCAGCAGTCAACTCAATCTCGGGGGCAATCAGCCCCAGCATTTT. Translation: CASSQLNLGGNQPQHF.